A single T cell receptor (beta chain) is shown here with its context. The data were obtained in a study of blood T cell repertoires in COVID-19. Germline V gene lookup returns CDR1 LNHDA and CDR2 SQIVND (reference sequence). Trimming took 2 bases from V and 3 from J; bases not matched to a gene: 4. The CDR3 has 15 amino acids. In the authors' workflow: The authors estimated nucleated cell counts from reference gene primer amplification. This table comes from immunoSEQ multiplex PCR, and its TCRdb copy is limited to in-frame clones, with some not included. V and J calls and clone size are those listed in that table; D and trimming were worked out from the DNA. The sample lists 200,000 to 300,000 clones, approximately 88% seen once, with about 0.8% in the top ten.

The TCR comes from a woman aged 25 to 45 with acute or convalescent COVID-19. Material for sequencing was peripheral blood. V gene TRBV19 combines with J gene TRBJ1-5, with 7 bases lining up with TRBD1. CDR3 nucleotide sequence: TGTGCCAGTAGTATAATGGGACAGTCCAATCAGCCCCAGCATTTT. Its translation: CASSIMGQSNQPQHF.